This paragraph reports one T cell receptor (beta chain). As yet, its antigen is unknown. At one of its ends the junction is not consistent with the germline gene, which may arise from a read error. The data are from a study of cytomegalovirus exposure and HLA in healthy donors. Study-wide results and caveats: Some V segments, including TRBV6-2 and TRBV6-3, were excluded as indistinguishable. Reportedly, fewer N-insertions than the roughly 700-donor mean appeared in an Asian-associated ancestry cluster in a later analysis. Common viral pathogens (according to a later analysis) appeared linked to several of the most significant clusters.

The study ran its PCR with 60 Vbeta and 13 Jbeta primers. TCRdb's copy holds only in-frame clones and misses some; the assay was immunoSEQ multiplex PCR. Of 110,000 or so clones in the sample, 80% to 90% were seen once. The CDR3 covers 16 residues. In germline, CDR1 is LNHDA, CDR2 SQIVND (reference sequence). The rearrangement uses TRBV19 and TRBJ2-7; 10 positions agree with TRBD2. The clonotype originates from a man aged 40-49 years in good health and CMV-seronegative. Sequencing was done on a sample of PBMCs. The CDR3 DNA reads as TGTGCCAATAGTACTCGCACTAGCGGGGCGGCGGACGAGCAGTACTTC. Residues: CANSTRTSGAADEQYF.